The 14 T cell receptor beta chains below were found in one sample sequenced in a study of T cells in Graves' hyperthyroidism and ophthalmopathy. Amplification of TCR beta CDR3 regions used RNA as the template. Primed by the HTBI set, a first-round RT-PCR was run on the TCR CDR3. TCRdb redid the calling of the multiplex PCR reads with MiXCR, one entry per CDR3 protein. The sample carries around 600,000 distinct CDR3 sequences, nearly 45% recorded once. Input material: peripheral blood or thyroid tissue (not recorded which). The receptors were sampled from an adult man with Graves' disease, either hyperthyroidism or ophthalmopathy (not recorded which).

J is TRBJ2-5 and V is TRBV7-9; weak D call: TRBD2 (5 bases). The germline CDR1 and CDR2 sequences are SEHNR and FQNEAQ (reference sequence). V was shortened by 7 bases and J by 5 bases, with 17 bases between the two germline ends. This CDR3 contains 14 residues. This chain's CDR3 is CASNLRGIWETQYF. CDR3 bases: TGTGCCAGCAACCTTAGAGGGATTTGGGAGACCCAGTACTTC. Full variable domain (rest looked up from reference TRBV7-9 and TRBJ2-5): DTGVSQNPRHKITKRGQNVTFRCDPISEHNRLYWYRQTLGQGPEFLTYFQNEAQLEKSRLLSDRFSAERPKGSFSTLEIQRTEQGDSAMYLCASNLRGIWETQYFGPGTRLLVL.

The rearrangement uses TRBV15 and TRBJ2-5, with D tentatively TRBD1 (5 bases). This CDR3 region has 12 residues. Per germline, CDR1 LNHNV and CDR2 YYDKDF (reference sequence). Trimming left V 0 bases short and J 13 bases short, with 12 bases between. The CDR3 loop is CATSREGLTVYF. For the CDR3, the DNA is TGTGCCACCAGCAGAGAAGGGTTGACAGTGTACTTC. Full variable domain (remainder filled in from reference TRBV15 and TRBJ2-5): DAMVIQNPRYQVTQFGKPVTLSCSQTLNHNVMYWYQQKSSQAPKLLFHYYDKDFNNEADTPDNFQSRRPNTSFCFLDIRSPGLGDTAMYLCATSREGLTVYFGPGTRLLVL.

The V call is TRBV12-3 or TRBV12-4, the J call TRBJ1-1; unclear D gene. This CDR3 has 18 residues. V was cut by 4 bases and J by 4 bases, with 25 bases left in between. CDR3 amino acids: CASSSRPGTSWAGTEAFF. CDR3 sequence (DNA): TGTGCCAGCAGTTCTAGGCCCGGCACCTCCTGGGCGGGCACTGAAGCTTTCTTT.

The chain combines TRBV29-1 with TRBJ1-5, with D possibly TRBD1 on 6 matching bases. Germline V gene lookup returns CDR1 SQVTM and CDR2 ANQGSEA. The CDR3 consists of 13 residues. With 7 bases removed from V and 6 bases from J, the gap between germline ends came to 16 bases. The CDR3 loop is CSARVQGIQPQHF. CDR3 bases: TGCAGCGCCCGAGTACAGGGTATTCAGCCCCAGCATTTT. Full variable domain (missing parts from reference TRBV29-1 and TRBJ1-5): SAVISQKPSRDICQRGTSLTIQCQVDSQVTMMFWYRQQPGQSLTLIATANQGSEATYESGFVIDKFPISRPNLTFSTLTVSNMSPEDSSIYLCSARVQGIQPQHFGDGTRLSIL.

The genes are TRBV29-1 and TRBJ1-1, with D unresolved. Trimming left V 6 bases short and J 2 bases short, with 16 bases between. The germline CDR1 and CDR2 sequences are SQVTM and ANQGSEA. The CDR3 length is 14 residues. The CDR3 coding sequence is TGCAGCGTGAGTTCCAAGGCCCGCAACACTGAAGCTTTCTTT. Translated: CSVSSKARNTEAFF.

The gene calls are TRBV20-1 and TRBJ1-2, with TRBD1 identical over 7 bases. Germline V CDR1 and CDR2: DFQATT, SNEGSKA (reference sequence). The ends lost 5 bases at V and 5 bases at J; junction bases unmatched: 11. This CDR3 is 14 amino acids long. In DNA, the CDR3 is TGCAGTGCTGGTACGGTCGGGACAGCATATGGCTACACCTTC. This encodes CSAGTVGTAYGYTF.

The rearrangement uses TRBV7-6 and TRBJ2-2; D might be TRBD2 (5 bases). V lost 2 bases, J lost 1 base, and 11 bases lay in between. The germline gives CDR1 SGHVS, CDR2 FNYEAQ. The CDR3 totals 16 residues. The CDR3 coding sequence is TGTGCCAGCAGCTTAACGAGGAGGTTGAACACCGGGGAGCTGTTTTTT. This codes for CASSLTRRLNTGELFF.

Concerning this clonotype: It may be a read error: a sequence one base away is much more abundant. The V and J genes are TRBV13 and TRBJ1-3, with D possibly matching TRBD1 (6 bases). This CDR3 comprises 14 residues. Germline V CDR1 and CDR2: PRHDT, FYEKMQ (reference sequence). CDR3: CASSSTGFGNAIYF. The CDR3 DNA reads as TGTGCCAGCAGCTCTACAGGGTTTGGAAACGCCATATATTTT.

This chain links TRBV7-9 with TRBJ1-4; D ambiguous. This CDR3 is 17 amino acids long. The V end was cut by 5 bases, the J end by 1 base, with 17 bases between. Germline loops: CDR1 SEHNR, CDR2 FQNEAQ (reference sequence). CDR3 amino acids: CASSEPGPVETNEKLFF. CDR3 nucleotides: TGTGCCAGCAGCGAACCGGGCCCGGTTGAAACTAATGAAAAACTGTTTTTT.

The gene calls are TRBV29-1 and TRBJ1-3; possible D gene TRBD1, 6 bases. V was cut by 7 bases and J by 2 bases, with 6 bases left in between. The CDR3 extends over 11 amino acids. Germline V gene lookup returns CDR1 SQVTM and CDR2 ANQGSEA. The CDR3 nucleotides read TGCAGCGGACAGGCTGGAAACACCATATATTTT. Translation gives CSGQAGNTIYF. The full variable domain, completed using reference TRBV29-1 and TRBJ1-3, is SAVISQKPSRDICQRGTSLTIQCQVDSQVTMMFWYRQQPGQSLTLIATANQGSEATYESGFVIDKFPISRPNLTFSTLTVSNMSPEDSSIYLCSGQAGNTIYFGEGSWLTVV.

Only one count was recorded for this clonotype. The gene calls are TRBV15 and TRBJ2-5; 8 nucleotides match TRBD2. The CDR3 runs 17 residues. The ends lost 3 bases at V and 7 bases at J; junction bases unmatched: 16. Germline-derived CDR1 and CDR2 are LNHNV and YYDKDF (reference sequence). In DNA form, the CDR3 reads TGTGCCACCAGCAGGACAGCGGGGGCCAGAACACCGGGGACCCAGTACTTC. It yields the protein CATSRTAGARTPGTQYF.

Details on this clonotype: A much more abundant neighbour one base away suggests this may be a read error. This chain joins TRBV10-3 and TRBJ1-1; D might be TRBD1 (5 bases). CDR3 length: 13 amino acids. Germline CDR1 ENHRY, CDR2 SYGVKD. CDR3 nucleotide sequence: TGTGCCGTCAAACTGGGCTTGGACACTGGAGCTTTCTTT. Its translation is CAVKLGLDTGAFF.

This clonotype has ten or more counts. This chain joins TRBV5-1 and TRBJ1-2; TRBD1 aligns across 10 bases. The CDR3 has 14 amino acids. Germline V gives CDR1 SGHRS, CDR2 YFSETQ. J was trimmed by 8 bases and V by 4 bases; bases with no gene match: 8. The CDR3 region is CASSQGQGGRGYTF. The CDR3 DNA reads TGCGCCAGCAGCCAAGGACAGGGGGGTCGCGGCTACACCTTC.

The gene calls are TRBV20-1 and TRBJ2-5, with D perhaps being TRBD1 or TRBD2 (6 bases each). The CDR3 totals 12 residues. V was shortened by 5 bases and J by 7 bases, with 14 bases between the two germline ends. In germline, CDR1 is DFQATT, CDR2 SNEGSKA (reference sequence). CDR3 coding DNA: TGCAGTGCTGGGGGGCCGTCAGCGACCCAGTACTTC. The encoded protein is CSAGGPSATQYF.